Below, 32 T cell receptor beta chains from the same sample are listed, as sequenced in a study of cytomegalovirus exposure and HLA in healthy donors. Produced via immunoSEQ multiplex PCR; TCRdb's table is partial and in-frame only. The table includes under 50,000 clones, about 93% detected once. The sample consisted of PBMCs. The source is a woman aged 18-29 years in good health and CMV-seropositive.

The CDR3 region is CASSQGSGEQYF. The CDR3 DNA reads as TGTGCCAGCAGCCAGGGGAGCGGCGAGCAGTACTTC. The genes are TRBV6-5 and TRBJ2-7; tentatively, D is TRBD1 (6 bases). The CDR3 spans 12 residues. V was shortened by 6 bases and J by 6 bases, with 12 bases between the two germline ends. Per germline, CDR1 MNHEY and CDR2 SVGAGI.

This clone was picked up one time. The gene calls are TRBV7-6 and TRBJ2-1; 11 positions match TRBD2. The CDR3 totals 15 residues. J lost 3 bases, V lost 5 bases, and 3 bases had no gene match. CDR1 is SGHVS, CDR2 FNYEAQ, per germline. This CDR3 reads CASSRTSGYYNEQFF. Here the CDR3 DNA reads TGTGCCAGCAGCCGGACTAGCGGGTACTACAATGAGCAGTTCTTC. The variable domain in full, completed from reference TRBV7-6 and TRBJ2-1, reads GAGVSQSPRYKVTKRGQDVALRCDPISGHVSLYWYRQALGQGPEFLTYFNYEAQQDKSGLPNDRFSAERPEGSISTLTIQRTEQRDSAMYRCASSRTSGYYNEQFFGPGTRLTVL.

The chain links TRBV21-1 to TRBJ1-4. TRBV21-1 is a known pseudogene. This CDR3 has 14 residues. CDR3 coding DNA: TGTGCCAGCAGCAAAGGAGGAAAATATGAAAAACTGTTTTTT. Translation gives CASSKGGKYEKLFF.

The chain employs TRBV28 and TRBJ2-5, with TRBD2 matching 8 bases. Trimming at V came to 1 base and at J to 7 bases, leaving 11 bases not matched to a gene. CDR1 MDHEN and CDR2 SYDVKM come from the germline V gene. The length of the CDR3 is 16 residues. This CDR3 is CASSLFRTTGGPTQYF. The CDR3 region has the DNA TGTGCCAGCAGTTTATTCAGGACGACGGGAGGGCCGACCCAGTACTTC.

V is TRBV6-5 and J is TRBJ2-7, with D maybe TRBD2 (5 bases). V lost 0 bases to trimming and J lost 3 bases, with 12 bases between them. CDR3 length equals 15 residues. Per germline, CDR1 MNHEY and CDR2 SVGAGI. As DNA, the CDR3 is TGTGCCAGCAGTTACTCGGGAGATGAGAGCTACGAGCAGTACTTC. Encoded protein: CASSYSGDESYEQYF.

V and J are TRBV29-1 and TRBJ2-1; D is undetermined. The CDR3 covers 13 residues. The V gene's germline CDR1 is SQVTM and CDR2 ANQGSEA. Trimming pared 0 bases from V and 5 bases from J, leaving 8 bases between. The CDR3 spells CSVEDRLDNEQFF. The CDR3 DNA reads TGCAGCGTTGAAGATCGGCTAGACAATGAGCAGTTCTTC.

The chain recombines TRBV27 with TRBJ1-1; 8 nucleotides line up with TRBD1. This CDR3 has 17 residues. Germline CDR1 and CDR2: MNHEY and SMNVEV (reference sequence). V lost 4 bases and J lost 2; bases outside the gene matches: 12. The CDR3 DNA reads as TGTGCCAGCAGTTCCTCGCAGACAGGGGCCCCTAACACTGAAGCTTTCTTT. Translation: CASSSSQTGAPNTEAFF.

The rearrangement links TRBV7-9 to TRBJ2-1; no firm D call. V shed 7 bases and J shed 5 bases, with 15 bases lying between them. This CDR3 has 14 residues. CDR1 is SEHNR, CDR2 FQNEAQ, per germline (reference sequence). The CDR3 sequence: CASIHLMGHNEQFF. DNA for the CDR3: TGTGCCAGCATCCACCTAATGGGCCACAATGAGCAGTTCTTC.

The genes are TRBV6-5 and TRBJ2-3, with 7 bases matching TRBD2. This CDR3 contains 16 residues. Germline CDR1 MNHEY, CDR2 SVGAGI. With 2 bases clipped from V and 2 bases from J, the junction kept 7 bases outside the gene matches. The DNA of the CDR3 is TGTGCCAGCAGTTACCGGGGGGTTCAATCCACAGATACGCAGTATTTT. Protein: CASSYRGVQSTDTQYF.

V is TRBV7-2 and J is TRBJ1-5; D not resolved. V was shortened by 5 bases and J by 3 bases, with 11 bases between the two germline ends. CDR3 length: 14 amino acids. Germline assignment: CDR1 SGHTA and CDR2 FQGNSA. The CDR3 bases are TGTGCCAGCAGCCTCGGGATTGACAATCAGCCCCAGCATTTT. It is translated as CASSLGIDNQPQHF. The full variable domain, completed using reference TRBV7-2 and TRBJ1-5, is GAGVSQSPSNKVTEKGKDVELRCDPISGHTALYWYRQSLGQGLEFLIYFQGNSAPDKSGLPSDRFSAERTGGSVSTLTIQRTQQEDSAVYLCASSLGIDNQPQHFGDGTRLSIL.

The chain links TRBV21-1 to TRBJ2-4; no DNA check was done on the table's D call, TRBD1. TRBV21-1 is assigned pseudogene status. The CDR3 has 19 residues. CDR3 bases: TGTGCCAGCAGCAAAGGGGCAGGGATAGTGAGGTGGGCCAAAAACATTCAGTACTTC. It specifies CASSKGAGIVRWAKNIQYF.

The chain carries TRBV6-5 and TRBJ2-3, with D perhaps TRBD2 (5 bases). This CDR3 is built from 15 residues. CDR1 and CDR2 from the germline V gene are MNHEY and SVGAGI. The V and J ends lost 0 bases and 4 bases respectively, with 11 bases between them. CDR3 region: CASSYSGSWPDTQYF. The DNA of the CDR3 is TGTGCCAGCAGTTACTCTGGGAGTTGGCCAGATACGCAGTATTTT.

The J gene is TRBJ1-2, the V gene TRBV27; D gene unclear. Looked up from germline, CDR1 is MNHEY and CDR2 is SMNVEV (reference sequence). Trimming shortened V by 5 bases and J by 5 bases, and 18 bases separated the two germline ends. The length of the CDR3 is 15 residues. CDR3 sequence reads: CASSTSTGSQYGYTF. DNA for the CDR3: TGTGCCAGCAGTACTAGCACGGGATCCCAGTATGGCTACACCTTC.

This sequence joins TRBV30 and TRBJ2-6, with unresolved D. Germline CDR1 and CDR2: GTSNPN and SVGIG (reference sequence). The CDR3 length is 11 residues. V was cut by 4 bases and J by 4 bases, with 2 bases left in between. The CDR3 nucleotides are TGTGCCTGGACGGGGGCCAACGTCCTGACTTTC. Its protein is CAWTGANVLTF.

As DNA, the CDR3 is TGTGCCAGCAGTGAAGATAGGGGAATAGCCAAAAACATTCAGTACTTC. Protein: CASSEDRGIAKNIQYF. The V call is TRBV6-1, the J call TRBJ2-4; possible D gene TRBD1, 5 bases. The V end was cut by 1 base, the J end by 0 bases, with 10 bases between. CDR1 and CDR2 from the germline V gene are MNHNS and SASEGT. This CDR3 comprises 16 residues.

The V gene is TRBV6-5, the J gene TRBJ2-7; 7 nucleotides match TRBD1. The CDR3 has 12 amino acids. With V trimmed by 7 bases and J by 3 bases, 3 bases remained unmatched. Germline assignment: CDR1 MNHEY and CDR2 SVGAGI. The DNA for the CDR3 is TGTGCCAGCATCAACAGGGGCTACGAGCAGTACTTC. Amino acid sequence: CASINRGYEQYF.

There are a few counts of this clone. V gene TRBV2 combines with J gene TRBJ2-5; 8 bases line up with TRBD2. Trimming took 1 base from V and 1 from J; bases not matched to a gene: 5. This CDR3 region has 16 residues. Germline CDR1 reads SNHLY; CDR2 reads FYNNEI. The CDR3 loop is CASSEGSGDFQETQYF. The CDR3 nucleotides read TGTGCCAGCAGTGAAGGTAGCGGGGACTTCCAAGAGACCCAGTACTTC.

This chain joins TRBV28 and TRBJ2-1, with 9 bases identical to TRBD2. CDR1 is MDHEN and CDR2 is SYDVKM in the germline V gene. J lost 6 bases, V lost 3 bases, and 12 bases had no gene match. The CDR3 is made up of 17 amino acids. In DNA form, the CDR3 reads TGTGCCAGCAGTTTTGGGGACATAGCGGGAGCAGGCAATGAGCAGTTCTTC. Translated, it gives CASSFGDIAGAGNEQFF.

The chain couples TRBV28 to TRBJ2-1; D possibly corresponds to TRBD2 (6 bases). Trimming left V 2 bases short and J 0 bases short, with 17 bases between. The CDR3 length is 18 residues. Germline CDR1 MDHEN, CDR2 SYDVKM. CDR3 DNA: TGTGCCAGCAGTTTAAGGCGGGGAGAGTGGCCCTCCTACAATGAGCAGTTCTTC. Protein sequence: CASSLRRGEWPSYNEQFF. Full variable domain (remainder filled in from reference TRBV28 and TRBJ2-1): DVKVTQSSRYLVKRTGEKVFLECVQDMDHENMFWYRQDPGLGLRLIYFSYDVKMKEKGDIPEGYSVSREKKERFSLILESASTNQTSMYLCASSLRRGEWPSYNEQFFGPGTRLTVL.

The rearrangement links TRBV7-9 to TRBJ1-1; weak D call: TRBD1 (6 bases). Trimming shortened V by 7 bases and J by 0 bases, and 12 bases separated the two germline ends. Germline values: CDR1 SEHNR, CDR2 FQNEAQ (reference sequence). This CDR3 has 14 residues. CDR3 loop: CASNGQFLNTEAFF. CDR3 in DNA: TGTGCCAGCAACGGACAGTTCCTGAACACTGAAGCTTTCTTT.

This chain joins TRBV9 and TRBJ2-7; D may be TRBD2 (5 bases). The germline V and J ends were trimmed by 1 base and 5 bases, with 16 bases remaining between them. The germline CDR1 and CDR2 sequences are SGDLS and YYNGEE. This CDR3 has 15 residues. CDR3 amino acids: CASSVYGAEADEQYF. CDR3 nucleotide sequence: TGTGCCAGCAGCGTATATGGAGCGGAGGCGGACGAGCAGTACTTC.

V is TRBV27 and J is TRBJ2-1; TRBD1 is a possible D gene (6 bases). Trimming removed 4 bases from V and 7 bases from J, with 11 bases in between. The CDR3 runs to 13 residues. Germline CDR1 and CDR2: MNHEY and SMNVEV (reference sequence). CDR3 in amino acids: CASSWKQGNEQFF. The CDR3 nucleotides read TGTGCCAGCAGTTGGAAACAGGGAAATGAGCAGTTCTTC.

This clone was seen only a few times. An end of the junction does not agree with germline; a read error may underlie this. V and J are TRBV7-7 and TRBJ2-2; 11 bases line up with TRBD1. There are 17 residues in the CDR3. Germline CDR1 SSHAT, CDR2 FNYEAQ (reference sequence). The CDR3 DNA reads TGTGCTAGCAGCCGGACAGGGGGCGTGGGGAACACCGGGGAGCTGTTTTTT. Its protein is CASSRTGGVGNTGELFF.

The chain combines TRBV28 with TRBJ2-6; D is unclear. Per the germline V gene, CDR1 is MDHEN and CDR2 is SYDVKM. Trimming cost V 5 bases and J 0 bases, with 8 bases left between them. The CDR3 sequence is 15 residues long. The CDR3 bases are TGTGCCAGCAGTCTAGACCCCTCTGGGGCCAACGTCCTGACTTTC. Protein: CASSLDPSGANVLTF.

This chain uses TRBV15 with TRBJ2-1; 12 bases are a match to TRBD2. The junction had 9 bases not matched to a gene; V was cut back by 4 bases and J by 8 bases. The CDR3 totals 16 residues. Germline V gene lookup returns CDR1 LNHNV and CDR2 YYDKDF (reference sequence). This CDR3 reads CATSTQTSGRVYEQFF. CDR3 DNA sequence: TGTGCCACCAGCACCCAGACTAGCGGGAGAGTTTATGAGCAGTTCTTC. The variable domain in full, with the rest retrieved from reference TRBV15 and TRBJ2-1, is DAMVIQNPRYQVTQFGKPVTLSCSQTLNHNVMYWYQQKSSQAPKLLFHYYDKDFNNEADTPDNFQSRRPNTSFCFLDIRSPGLGDTAMYLCATSTQTSGRVYEQFFGPGTRLTVL.

The gene calls are TRBV2 and TRBJ2-2; D is unresolved. Germline V CDR1 and CDR2: SNHLY, FYNNEI. This CDR3 contains 16 residues. Trimming stripped 7 bases from V and 4 bases from J, with 19 bases between. The CDR3 DNA is TGTGCCAGCACCCTCTCCGGCGTGCCGGGCACCGGGGAGCTGTTTTTT. It translates to CASTLSGVPGTGELFF.

This clone has only a few counts. The J gene is TRBJ2-2, the V gene TRBV28; TRBD1 matches at 8 bases. The germline V gene has CDR1 MDHEN and CDR2 SYDVKM. The junction had 9 bases not matched to a gene; V was cut back by 6 bases and J by 3 bases. The CDR3 is 16 amino acids. CDR3 coding DNA: TGTGCCAGCAGAACGCTCGGACAGGGCTACACCGGGGAGCTGTTTTTT. Encoded protein: CASRTLGQGYTGELFF. Full variable domain (outside the CDR3, taken from reference TRBV28 and TRBJ2-2): DVKVTQSSRYLVKRTGEKVFLECVQDMDHENMFWYRQDPGLGLRLIYFSYDVKMKEKGDIPEGYSVSREKKERFSLILESASTNQTSMYLCASRTLGQGYTGELFFGEGSRLTVL.

This chain uses TRBV30 with TRBJ1-1; 7 bases map to TRBD1. CDR1 is GTSNPN and CDR2 is SVGIG in the germline V gene (reference sequence). Germline trimming cut 3 bases from V and 1 base from J; bases unmatched to any gene: 14. The CDR3 consists of 17 residues. The DNA of the CDR3 is TGTGCCTGGAGGGATACGACGATTGGGACAGCGAACACTGAAGCTTTCTTT. Its translation is CAWRDTTIGTANTEAFF.

This chain connects TRBV6-5 to TRBJ2-5; tentatively, D is TRBD2 (6 bases). The germline V and J ends were trimmed by 6 bases and 4 bases, with 15 bases remaining between them. CDR3 length equals 14 residues. Germline lookup yields CDR1 MNHEY and CDR2 SVGAGI. The CDR3 DNA sequence: TGTGCCAGCAGGCCCCCCTCAGCGGGAGAGACCCAGTACTTC. This codes for CASRPPSAGETQYF.

The chain's CDR3 is CASSRTVNYGYTF. The DNA for the CDR3 is TGTGCCAGTAGTCGGACAGTAAACTATGGCTACACCTTC. The chain employs TRBV19 and TRBJ1-2; D is perhaps TRBD1 (6 bases). The CDR3 consists of 13 residues. Germline CDR1 and CDR2: LNHDA and SQIVND (reference sequence). Trimming left V 5 bases short and J 2 bases short, with 9 bases between.

This clone was seen a few times. The gene calls are TRBV29-1 and TRBJ2-1; a possible D gene is TRBD2 (5 bases). CDR1 and CDR2 from the germline V gene are SQVTM and ANQGSEA. Between the trimmed V and J ends, which lost 7 bases and 8 bases, there was a span of 12 bases. The CDR3 spans 11 residues. The CDR3 DNA reads TGCAGCGCCCGAGGACTCTATGAGCAGTTCTTC. Protein sequence: CSARGLYEQFF.

The chain couples TRBV12-5 to TRBJ2-5; D is perhaps TRBD2 (6 bases). This CDR3 comprises 14 residues. From germline, CDR1 is LGHNT and CDR2 FRNRAP. V was shortened by 4 bases and J by 0 bases, with 9 bases between the two germline ends. The CDR3 nucleotides are TGTGCTAGTGGTTCCGGGGACTACCAAGAGACCCAGTACTTC. Protein: CASGSGDYQETQYF.